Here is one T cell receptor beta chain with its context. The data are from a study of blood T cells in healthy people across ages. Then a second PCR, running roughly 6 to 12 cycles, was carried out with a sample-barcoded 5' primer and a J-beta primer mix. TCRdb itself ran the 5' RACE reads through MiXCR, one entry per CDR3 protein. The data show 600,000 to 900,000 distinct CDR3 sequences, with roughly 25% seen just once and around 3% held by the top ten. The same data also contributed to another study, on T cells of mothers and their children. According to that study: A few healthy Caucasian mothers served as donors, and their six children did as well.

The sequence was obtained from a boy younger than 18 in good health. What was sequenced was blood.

CDR3: CATSDGIDNEQFF. The DNA of the CDR3 is TGTGCCACCAGTGATGGAATAGACAATGAGCAGTTCTTC. The chain couples TRBV24-1 to TRBJ2-1; D is uncertain. V lost 3 bases, J lost 5 bases, and 7 bases lay in between. In germline, CDR1 is KGHDR, CDR2 SFDVKD. CDR3 size: 13 residues.